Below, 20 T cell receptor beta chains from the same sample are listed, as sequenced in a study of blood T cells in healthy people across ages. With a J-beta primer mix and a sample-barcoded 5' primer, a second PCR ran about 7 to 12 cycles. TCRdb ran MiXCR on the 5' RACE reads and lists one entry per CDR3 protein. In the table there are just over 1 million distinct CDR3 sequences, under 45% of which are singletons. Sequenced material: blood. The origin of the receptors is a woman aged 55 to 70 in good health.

In DNA, the CDR3 is TGTGCCAGCAGCGGGGGACCGAGCACAGATACGCAGTATTTT. It yields the protein CASSGGPSTDTQYF. V usage is TRBV7-8 and J usage is TRBJ2-3; D tentatively fits TRBD1 or TRBD2 (5 bases each). The CDR3 contains 14 residues. The V end lost 5 bases, the J end lost 0 bases, and 9 bases lay between the germline ends. CDR1 and CDR2 (germline): SGHVS, FQNEAQ.

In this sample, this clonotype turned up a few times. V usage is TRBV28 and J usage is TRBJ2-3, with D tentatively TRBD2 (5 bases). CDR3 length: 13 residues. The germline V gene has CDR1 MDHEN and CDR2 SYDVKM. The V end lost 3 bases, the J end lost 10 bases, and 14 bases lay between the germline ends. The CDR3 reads CASSFVHGVPQYF. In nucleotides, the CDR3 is TGTGCCAGCAGTTTTGTACACGGGGTTCCGCAGTATTTT.

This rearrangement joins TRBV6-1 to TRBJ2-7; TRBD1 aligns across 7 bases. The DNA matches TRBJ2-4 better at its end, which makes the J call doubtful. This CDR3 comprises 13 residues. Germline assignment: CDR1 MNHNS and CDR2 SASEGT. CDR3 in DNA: TGTGCCAGCAGTGGCGACAGGGTGGGCATTCAGTACTTC. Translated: CASSGDRVGIQYF.

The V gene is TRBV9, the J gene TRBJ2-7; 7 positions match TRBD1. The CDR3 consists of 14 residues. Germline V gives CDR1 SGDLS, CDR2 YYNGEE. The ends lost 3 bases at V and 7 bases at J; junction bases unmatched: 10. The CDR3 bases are TGTGCCAGCAGCGAACGGGACAGCTACAATGAGCAGTACTTC. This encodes CASSERDSYNEQYF.

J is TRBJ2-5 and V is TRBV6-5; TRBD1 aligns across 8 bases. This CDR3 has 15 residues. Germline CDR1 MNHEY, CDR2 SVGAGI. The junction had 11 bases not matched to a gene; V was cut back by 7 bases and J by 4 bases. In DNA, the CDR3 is TGTGCCAGCAAAAGGACAGGGTTAAAGGGAGAGACCCAGTACTTC. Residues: CASKRTGLKGETQYF.

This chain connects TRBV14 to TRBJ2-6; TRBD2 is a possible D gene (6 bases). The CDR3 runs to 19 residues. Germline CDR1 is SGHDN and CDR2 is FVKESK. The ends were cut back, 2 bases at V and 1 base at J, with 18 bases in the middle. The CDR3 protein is CASSQKRRGWGSGANVLTF. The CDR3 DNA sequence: TGTGCCAGCAGCCAAAAGCGGCGGGGTTGGGGTTCTGGGGCCAACGTCCTGACTTTC.

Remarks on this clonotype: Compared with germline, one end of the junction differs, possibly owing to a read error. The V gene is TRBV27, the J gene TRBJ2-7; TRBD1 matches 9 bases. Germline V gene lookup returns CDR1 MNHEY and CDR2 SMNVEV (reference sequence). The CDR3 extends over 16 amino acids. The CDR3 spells CTSSPPGQGTNYEQYF. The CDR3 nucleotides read TGTACCAGCAGTCCACCGGGACAGGGAACCAACTACGAGCAGTACTTC.

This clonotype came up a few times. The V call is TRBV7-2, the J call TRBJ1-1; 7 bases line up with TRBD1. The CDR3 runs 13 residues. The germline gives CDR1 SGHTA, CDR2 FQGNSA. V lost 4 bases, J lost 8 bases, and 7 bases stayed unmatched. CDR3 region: CASSSGQLWEAFF. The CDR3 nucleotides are TGTGCCAGCAGCTCGGGACAGTTATGGGAAGCTTTCTTT.

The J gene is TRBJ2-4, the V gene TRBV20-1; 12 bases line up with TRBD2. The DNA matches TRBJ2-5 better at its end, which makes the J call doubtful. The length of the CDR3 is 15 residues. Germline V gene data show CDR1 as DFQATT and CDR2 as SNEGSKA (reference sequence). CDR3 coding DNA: TGCAGTGCCCCCCGTCGACTAGCGGGAGATGAGACCCAGTACTTC. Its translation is CSAPRRLAGDETQYF.

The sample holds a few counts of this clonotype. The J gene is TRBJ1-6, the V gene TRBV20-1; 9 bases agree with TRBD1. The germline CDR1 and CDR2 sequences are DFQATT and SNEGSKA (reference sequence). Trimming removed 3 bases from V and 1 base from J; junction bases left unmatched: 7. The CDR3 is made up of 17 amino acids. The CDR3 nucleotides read TGCAGTGCTAGGCGGGACAGGGATGTTTCCTATAATTCACCCCTCCACTTT. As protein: CSARRDRDVSYNSPLHF.

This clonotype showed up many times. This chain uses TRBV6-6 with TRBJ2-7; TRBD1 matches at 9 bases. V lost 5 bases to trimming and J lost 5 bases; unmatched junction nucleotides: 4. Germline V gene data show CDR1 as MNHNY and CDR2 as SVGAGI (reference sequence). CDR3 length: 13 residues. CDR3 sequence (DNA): TGTGCCAGCAGTCTAACAGGGGGCCACGAGCAGTACTTC. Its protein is CASSLTGGHEQYF.

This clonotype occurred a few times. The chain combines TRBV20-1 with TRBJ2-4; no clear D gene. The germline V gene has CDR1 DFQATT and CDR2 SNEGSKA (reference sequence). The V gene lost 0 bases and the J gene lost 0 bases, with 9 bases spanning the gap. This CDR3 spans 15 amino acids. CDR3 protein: CSARDPGGAKNIQYF. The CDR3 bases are TGCAGTGCTAGAGATCCAGGCGGAGCCAAAAACATTCAGTACTTC.

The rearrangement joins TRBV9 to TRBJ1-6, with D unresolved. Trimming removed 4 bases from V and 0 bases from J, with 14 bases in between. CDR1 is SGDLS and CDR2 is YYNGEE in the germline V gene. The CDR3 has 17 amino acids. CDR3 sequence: CASSPTSESSYNSPLHF. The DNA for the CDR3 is TGTGCCAGCAGCCCAACATCGGAAAGCTCCTATAATTCACCCCTCCACTTT.

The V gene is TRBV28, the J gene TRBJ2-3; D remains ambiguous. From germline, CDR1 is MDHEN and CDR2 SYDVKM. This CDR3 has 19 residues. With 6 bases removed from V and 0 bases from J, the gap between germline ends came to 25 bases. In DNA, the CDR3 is TGTGCCAGCAGCCCCTTTGTACCCGATTCGGCCTTTAGCACAGATACGCAGTATTTT. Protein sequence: CASSPFVPDSAFSTDTQYF.

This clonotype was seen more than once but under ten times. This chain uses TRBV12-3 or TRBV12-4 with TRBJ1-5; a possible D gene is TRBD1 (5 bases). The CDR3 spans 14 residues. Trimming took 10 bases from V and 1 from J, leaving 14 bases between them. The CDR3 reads CATNRGESNQPQHF. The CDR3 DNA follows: TGTGCCACCAACCGGGGGGAGAGCAATCAGCCCCAGCATTTT.

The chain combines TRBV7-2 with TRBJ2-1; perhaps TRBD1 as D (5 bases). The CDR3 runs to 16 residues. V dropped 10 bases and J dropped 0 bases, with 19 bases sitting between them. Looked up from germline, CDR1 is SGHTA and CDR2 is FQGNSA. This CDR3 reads CATLLHPRASYNEQFF. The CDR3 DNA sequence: TGTGCCACCCTGCTGCACCCCAGGGCCTCCTACAATGAGCAGTTCTTC.

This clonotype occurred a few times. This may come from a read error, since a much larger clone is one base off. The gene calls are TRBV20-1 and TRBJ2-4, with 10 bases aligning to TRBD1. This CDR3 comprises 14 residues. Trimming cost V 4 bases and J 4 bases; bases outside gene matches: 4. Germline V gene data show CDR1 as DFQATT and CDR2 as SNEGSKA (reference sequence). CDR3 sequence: CSATGGQGKNIQYF. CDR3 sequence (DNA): TGCAGTGCTACTGGGGGACAGGGGAAAAACATTCAGTACTTC.

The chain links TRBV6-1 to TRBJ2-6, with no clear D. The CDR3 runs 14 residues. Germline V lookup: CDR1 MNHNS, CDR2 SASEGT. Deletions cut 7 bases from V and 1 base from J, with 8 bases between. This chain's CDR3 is CASIGGSGANVLTF. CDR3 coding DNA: TGTGCCAGCATAGGTGGGTCTGGGGCCAACGTCCTGACTTTC.

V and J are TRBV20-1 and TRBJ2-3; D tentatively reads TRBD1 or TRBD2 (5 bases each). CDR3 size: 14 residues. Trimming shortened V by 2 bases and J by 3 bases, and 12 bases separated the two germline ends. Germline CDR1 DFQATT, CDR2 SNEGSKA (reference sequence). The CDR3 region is CSARMGPPTDTQYF. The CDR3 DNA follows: TGCAGTGCTAGAATGGGACCTCCGACAGATACGCAGTATTTT.

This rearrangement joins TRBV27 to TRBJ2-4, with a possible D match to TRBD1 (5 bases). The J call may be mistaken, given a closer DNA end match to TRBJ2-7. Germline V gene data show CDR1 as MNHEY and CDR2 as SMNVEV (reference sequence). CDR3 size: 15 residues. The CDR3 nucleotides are TGTGCCAGCAGTCCGCGGTTGGGGCAGATGTACGAGCAGTACTTC. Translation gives CASSPRLGQMYEQYF.